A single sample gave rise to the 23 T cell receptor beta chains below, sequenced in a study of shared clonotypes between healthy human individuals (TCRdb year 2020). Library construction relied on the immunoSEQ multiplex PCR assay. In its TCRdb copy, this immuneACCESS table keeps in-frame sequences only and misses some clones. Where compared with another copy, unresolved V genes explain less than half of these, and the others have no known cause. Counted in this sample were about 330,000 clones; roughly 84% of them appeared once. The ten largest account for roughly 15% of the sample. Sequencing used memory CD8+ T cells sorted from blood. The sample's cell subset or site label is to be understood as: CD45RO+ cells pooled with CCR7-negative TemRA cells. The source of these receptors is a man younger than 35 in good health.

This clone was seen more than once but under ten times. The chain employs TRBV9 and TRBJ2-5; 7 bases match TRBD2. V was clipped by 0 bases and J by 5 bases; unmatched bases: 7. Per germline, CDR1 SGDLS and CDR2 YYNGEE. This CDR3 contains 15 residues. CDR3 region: CASSVEGGSGETQYF. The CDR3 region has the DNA TGTGCCAGCAGCGTAGAAGGCGGGAGCGGGGAGACCCAGTACTTC. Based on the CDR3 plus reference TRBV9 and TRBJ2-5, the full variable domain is DSGVTQTPKHLITATGQRVTLRCSPRSGDLSVYWYQQSLDQGLQFLIQYYNGEERAKGNILERFSAQQFPDLHSELNLSSLELGDSALYFCASSVEGGSGETQYFGPGTRLLVL.

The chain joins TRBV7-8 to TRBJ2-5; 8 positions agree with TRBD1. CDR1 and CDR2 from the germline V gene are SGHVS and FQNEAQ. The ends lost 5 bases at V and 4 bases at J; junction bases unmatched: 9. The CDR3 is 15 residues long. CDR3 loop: CASSEGQGLGETQYF. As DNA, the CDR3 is TGTGCCAGCAGCGAAGGACAGGGCCTGGGAGAGACCCAGTACTTC.

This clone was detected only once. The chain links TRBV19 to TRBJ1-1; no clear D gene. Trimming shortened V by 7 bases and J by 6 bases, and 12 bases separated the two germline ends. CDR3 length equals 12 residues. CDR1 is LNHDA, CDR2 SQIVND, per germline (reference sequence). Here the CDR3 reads CASTLGLAEAFF. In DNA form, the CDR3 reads TGTGCCAGTACTCTAGGTTTGGCTGAAGCTTTCTTT.

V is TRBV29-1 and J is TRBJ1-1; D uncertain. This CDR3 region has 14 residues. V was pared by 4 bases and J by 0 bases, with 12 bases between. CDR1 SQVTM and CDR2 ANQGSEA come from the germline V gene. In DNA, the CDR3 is TGCAGCGTTGTCTTCGGCAACATGAACACTGAAGCTTTCTTT. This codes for CSVVFGNMNTEAFF. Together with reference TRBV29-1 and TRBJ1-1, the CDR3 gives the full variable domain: SAVISQKPSRDICQRGTSLTIQCQVDSQVTMMFWYRQQPGQSLTLIATANQGSEATYESGFVIDKFPISRPNLTFSTLTVSNMSPEDSSIYLCSVVFGNMNTEAFFGQGTRLTVV.

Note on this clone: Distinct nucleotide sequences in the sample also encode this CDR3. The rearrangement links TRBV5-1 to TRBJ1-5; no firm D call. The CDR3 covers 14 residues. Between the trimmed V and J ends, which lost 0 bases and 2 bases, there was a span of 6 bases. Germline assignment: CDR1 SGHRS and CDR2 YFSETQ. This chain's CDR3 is CASSLDGGNQPQHF. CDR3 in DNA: TGCGCCAGCAGCTTGGACGGGGGCAATCAGCCCCAGCATTTT.

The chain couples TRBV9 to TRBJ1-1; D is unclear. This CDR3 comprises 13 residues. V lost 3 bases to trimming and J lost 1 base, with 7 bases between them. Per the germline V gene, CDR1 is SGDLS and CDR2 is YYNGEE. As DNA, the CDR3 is TGTGCCAGCAGCGCCTACAGGAACACTGAAGCTTTCTTT. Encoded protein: CASSAYRNTEAFF.

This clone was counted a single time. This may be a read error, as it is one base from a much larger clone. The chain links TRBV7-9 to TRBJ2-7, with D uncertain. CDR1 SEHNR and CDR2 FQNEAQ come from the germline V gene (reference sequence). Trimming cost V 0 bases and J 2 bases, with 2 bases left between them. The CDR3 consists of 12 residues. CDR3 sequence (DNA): TGTGCCAGCAGCTTAGCCACCTACGAGCAGTACTTC. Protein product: CASSLATYEQYF.

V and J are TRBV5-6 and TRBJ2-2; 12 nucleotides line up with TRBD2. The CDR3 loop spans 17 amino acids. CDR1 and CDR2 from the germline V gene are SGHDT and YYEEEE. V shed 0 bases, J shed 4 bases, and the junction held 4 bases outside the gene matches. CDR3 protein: CASSLELAGGVTGELFF. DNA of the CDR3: TGTGCCAGCAGCTTGGAACTAGCGGGAGGTGTCACCGGGGAGCTGTTTTTT.

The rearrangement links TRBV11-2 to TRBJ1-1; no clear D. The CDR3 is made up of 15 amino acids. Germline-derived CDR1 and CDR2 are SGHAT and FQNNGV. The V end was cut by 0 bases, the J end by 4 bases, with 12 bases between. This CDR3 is CASSLERSHRTEAFF. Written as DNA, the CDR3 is TGTGCCAGCAGCTTAGAACGGTCCCATCGCACTGAAGCTTTCTTT.

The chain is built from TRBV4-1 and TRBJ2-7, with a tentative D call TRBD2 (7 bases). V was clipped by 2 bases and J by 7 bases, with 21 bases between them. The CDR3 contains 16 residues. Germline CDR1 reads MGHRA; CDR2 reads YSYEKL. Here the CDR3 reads CASSQLPGGPLREQYF. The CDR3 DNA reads TGCGCCAGCAGCCAACTACCCGGGGGGCCTCTAAGGGAGCAGTACTTC.

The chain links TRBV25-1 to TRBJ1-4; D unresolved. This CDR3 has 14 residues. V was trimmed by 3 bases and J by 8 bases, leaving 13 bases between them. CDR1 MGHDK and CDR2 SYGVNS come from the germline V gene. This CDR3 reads CASSDPGLNEKLFF. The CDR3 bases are TGTGCCAGCAGTGACCCGGGTTTAAACGAAAAACTGTTTTTT.

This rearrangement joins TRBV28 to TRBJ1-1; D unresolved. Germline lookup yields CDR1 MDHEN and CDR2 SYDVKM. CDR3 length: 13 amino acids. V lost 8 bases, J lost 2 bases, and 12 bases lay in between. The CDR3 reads CASGSWGNTEAFF. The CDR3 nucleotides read TGTGCCAGCGGGTCGTGGGGTAACACTGAAGCTTTCTTT.

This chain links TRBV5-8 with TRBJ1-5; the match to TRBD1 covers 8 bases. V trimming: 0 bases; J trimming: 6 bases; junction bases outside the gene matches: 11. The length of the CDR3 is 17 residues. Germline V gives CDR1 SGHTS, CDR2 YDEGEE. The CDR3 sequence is CASSLAWAGGTSQPQHF. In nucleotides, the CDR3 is TGTGCCAGCAGCTTGGCCTGGGCAGGGGGCACGAGTCAGCCCCAGCATTTT.

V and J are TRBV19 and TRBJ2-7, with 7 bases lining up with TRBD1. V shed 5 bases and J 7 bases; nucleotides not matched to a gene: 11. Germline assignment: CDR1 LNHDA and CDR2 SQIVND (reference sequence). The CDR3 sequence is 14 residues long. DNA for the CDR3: TGTGCCAGTAGTCTTCAGGGGGTACCTGGGGAGCAGTACTTC. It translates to CASSLQGVPGEQYF.

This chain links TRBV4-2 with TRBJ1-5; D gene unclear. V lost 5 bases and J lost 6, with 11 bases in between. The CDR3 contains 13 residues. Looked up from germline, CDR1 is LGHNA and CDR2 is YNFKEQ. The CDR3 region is CASSTHLGQPQHF. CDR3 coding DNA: TGTGCCAGCAGCACCCACCTTGGTCAGCCCCAGCATTTT.

The CDR3 loop reads CAISEPASGSTDTQYF. CDR3 nucleotides: TGTGCCATCAGTGAGCCGGCTAGCGGGAGCACAGATACGCAGTATTTT. This chain links TRBV10-3 with TRBJ2-3; 8 nucleotides agree with TRBD2. The V and J ends lost 2 bases and 0 bases, in that order; junction bases with no gene match: 4. CDR3 length equals 16 residues. Looked up from germline, CDR1 is ENHRY and CDR2 is SYGVKD.

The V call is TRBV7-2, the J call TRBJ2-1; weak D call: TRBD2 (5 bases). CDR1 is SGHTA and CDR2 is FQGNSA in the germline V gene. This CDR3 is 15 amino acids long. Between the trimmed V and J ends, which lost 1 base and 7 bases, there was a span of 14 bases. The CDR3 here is CASSLGVAPQNEQFF. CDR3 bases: TGTGCCAGCAGCTTAGGGGTAGCGCCTCAAAATGAGCAGTTCTTC.

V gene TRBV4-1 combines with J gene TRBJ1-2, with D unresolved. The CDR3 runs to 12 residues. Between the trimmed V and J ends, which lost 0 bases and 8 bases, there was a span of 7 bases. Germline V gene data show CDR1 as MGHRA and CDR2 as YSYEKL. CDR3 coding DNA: TGCGCCAGCAGCCAAGATCGGAAGGGCTACACCTTC. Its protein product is CASSQDRKGYTF.

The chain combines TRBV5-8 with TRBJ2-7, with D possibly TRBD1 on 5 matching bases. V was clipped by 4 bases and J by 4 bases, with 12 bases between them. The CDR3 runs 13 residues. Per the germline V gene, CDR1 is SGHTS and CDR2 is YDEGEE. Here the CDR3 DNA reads TGTGCCAGCAGCGTAGACAGTCCTTACGAGCAGTACTTC. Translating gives CASSVDSPYEQYF.

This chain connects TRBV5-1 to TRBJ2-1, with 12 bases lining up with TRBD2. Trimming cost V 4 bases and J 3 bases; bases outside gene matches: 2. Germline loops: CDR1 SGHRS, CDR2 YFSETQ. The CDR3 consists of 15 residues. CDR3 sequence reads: CASSLAGGDYNEQFF. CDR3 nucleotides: TGCGCCAGCAGCCTAGCGGGAGGGGACTACAATGAGCAGTTCTTC.

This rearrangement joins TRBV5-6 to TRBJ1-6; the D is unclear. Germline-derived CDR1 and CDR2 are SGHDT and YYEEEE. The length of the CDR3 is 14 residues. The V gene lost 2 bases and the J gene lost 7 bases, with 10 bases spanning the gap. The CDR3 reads CASSLSSLNSPLHF. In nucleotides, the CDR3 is TGTGCCAGCAGCTTATCCAGCCTAAATTCACCCCTCCACTTT.

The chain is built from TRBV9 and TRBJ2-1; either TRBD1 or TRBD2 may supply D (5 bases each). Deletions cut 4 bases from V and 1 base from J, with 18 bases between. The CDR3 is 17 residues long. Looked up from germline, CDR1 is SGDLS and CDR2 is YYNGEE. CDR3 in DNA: TGTGCCAGCAGCTTTCGTATAGGGGACGTTTCCTACAATGAGCAGTTCTTC. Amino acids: CASSFRIGDVSYNEQFF.

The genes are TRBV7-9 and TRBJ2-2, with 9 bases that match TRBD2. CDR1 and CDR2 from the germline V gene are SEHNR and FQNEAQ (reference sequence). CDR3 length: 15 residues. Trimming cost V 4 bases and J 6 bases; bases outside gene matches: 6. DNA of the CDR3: TGTGCCAGCAGCTCGGGCCTAGCGGGACCCGGGGAGCTGTTTTTT. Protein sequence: CASSSGLAGPGELFF.